This T cell receptor (beta chain) was recovered during a study of blood T cell repertoires in COVID-19. Looked up from germline, CDR1 is SGHDT and CDR2 is YYEEEE. The CDR3 contains 14 residues. The germline V and J ends were trimmed by 4 bases and 6 bases, with 16 bases remaining between them. Sequenced by immunoSEQ multiplex PCR; TCRdb stores in-frame clones only, minus some. This table holds under 80,000 clones, around 88% found once. Specimen: peripheral blood. The rearrangement uses TRBV5-6 and TRBJ1-1, with D perhaps matching TRBD1 (6 bases). This sequence was found in a human donor in a cohort sampled during active COVID-19. The CDR3 DNA is TGTGCCAGCAGCCACGGGACACCCTCCCCTGAAGCTTTCTTT. Its translation is CASSHGTPSPEAFF.